The 29 T cell receptor beta chains below come from one sample, sequenced in a study of OX40 agonist ivuxolimab in advanced cancers. Clones were sequenced by immunoSEQ multiplex PCR, and TCRdb holds only the in-frame ones, with some missing. The table shows some 96,000 clones, with about 79% occurring only once. The source material was CD4+ or CD8+ T cells sorted from blood, sampled in a trial of the OX40 agonist ivuxolimab. The receptors stem from an adult with an advanced solid tumor such as melanoma, head and neck, liver or kidney cancer.

V gene TRBV4-1 combines with J gene TRBJ1-2, with TRBD1 matching over 8 bases. Per germline, CDR1 MGHRA and CDR2 YSYEKL. The V and J ends lost 1 base and 6 bases, in that order; junction bases with no gene match: 7. The CDR3 has 15 residues. The CDR3 DNA sequence: TGCGCCAGCAGCCAAGTTGGACAGGGCGAGGATGGCTACACCTTC. Encoded protein: CASSQVGQGEDGYTF.

V gene TRBV4-3 combines with J gene TRBJ2-1; 8 bases align to TRBD2. Losses at the gene ends were 0 bases for V and 7 bases for J; bases not matched to a gene: 11. The CDR3 has 17 residues. Germline loops: CDR1 LGHNA, CDR2 YSLEER. CDR3 protein: CASSQDMAGGLLNEQFF. The CDR3 DNA sequence: TGCGCCAGCAGCCAAGATATGGCGGGGGGCTTGTTGAATGAGCAGTTCTTC.

CDR3 sequence: CASSFLASTDTQYF. The DNA for the CDR3 is TGTGCCAGCAGCTTTCTAGCTAGCACAGATACGCAGTATTTT. The gene calls are TRBV7-2 and TRBJ2-3; a weak D match, TRBD2 (5 bases). Germline-derived CDR1 and CDR2 are SGHTA and FQGNSA. The CDR3 spans 14 residues. V was trimmed by 3 bases and J by 0 bases, leaving 7 bases between them.

The rearrangement uses TRBV28 and TRBJ1-5; 12 bases match TRBD1. The CDR3 runs to 17 residues. J lost 1 base, V lost 4 bases, and 5 bases had no gene match. In germline, CDR1 is MDHEN, CDR2 SYDVKM. The CDR3 bases are TGTGCCAGCAGTTACCCGGGACAGGGGGCCAGCAATCAGCCCCAGCATTTT. This gives the protein CASSYPGQGASNQPQHF.

The V gene is TRBV15, the J gene TRBJ2-7; no definite D call. Germline CDR1 and CDR2: LNHNV and YYDKDF (reference sequence). CDR3 size: 14 residues. V shed 0 bases and J shed 0 bases, with 6 bases lying between them. The CDR3 is CATSRDADSYEQYF. CDR3 bases: TGTGCCACCAGCAGAGATGCGGACTCCTACGAGCAGTACTTC.

This clone was recorded once. V usage is TRBV11-2 and J usage is TRBJ2-5, with D possibly matching TRBD1 (5 bases). In germline, CDR1 is SGHAT, CDR2 FQNNGV. V shed 6 bases and J shed 4 bases, with 12 bases lying between them. This CDR3 comprises 13 residues. CDR3 region: CASSYQGIETQYF. DNA for the CDR3: TGTGCCAGCAGTTACCAGGGTATAGAGACCCAGTACTTC.

The gene calls are TRBV9 and TRBJ1-2, with no clear D. Per germline, CDR1 SGDLS and CDR2 YYNGEE. Between the trimmed V and J ends, which lost 2 bases and 4 bases, there was a span of 9 bases. The CDR3 is 13 amino acids. CDR3 protein: CASSVGSLYGYTF. In DNA, the CDR3 is TGTGCCAGCAGCGTGGGCAGCCTCTATGGCTACACCTTC.

This sequence joins TRBV7-9 and TRBJ2-3; 9 bases fit TRBD1. This CDR3 comprises 14 residues. Germline V gives CDR1 SEHNR, CDR2 FQNEAQ (reference sequence). Trimming took 5 bases from V and 7 from J; bases not matched to a gene: 7. The CDR3 sequence is CASSEGQGFNTQYF. The CDR3 DNA reads as TGTGCCAGCAGCGAGGGACAGGGATTTAATACGCAGTATTTT.

This clone was seen just once. This sequence joins TRBV29-1 and TRBJ2-7, with 7 positions matching TRBD1. Germline-derived CDR1 and CDR2 are SQVTM and ANQGSEA. The CDR3 extends over 17 amino acids. V shed 4 bases, J shed 7 bases, and the junction held 22 bases outside the gene matches. This CDR3 is CSVGPSRLLTGFDEQYF. The CDR3 nucleotides are TGCAGCGTTGGACCATCCCGGCTGCTGACAGGGTTTGATGAGCAGTACTTC.

This clone has only one observation. CDR3 amino acids: CASSPGGGLGNEQFF. For the CDR3, the DNA is TGTGCCAGCAGCCCCGGCGGGGGGTTGGGTAATGAGCAGTTCTTC. This chain links TRBV7-2 with TRBJ2-1; TRBD2 agrees at 8 bases. Germline-derived CDR1 and CDR2 are SGHTA and FQGNSA. The CDR3 length is 15 residues. V lost 5 bases to trimming and J lost 7 bases; unmatched junction nucleotides: 10.

This clone has a single count. CDR3 residues: CASSRGRLEHEQFF. CDR3 DNA: TGTGCCAGTAGTAGGGGGAGGCTAGAGCATGAGCAGTTCTTC. The J gene is TRBJ2-1, the V gene TRBV19, with D possibly matching TRBD2 (6 bases). Deletions cut 4 bases from V and 8 bases from J, with 15 bases between. CDR3 length: 14 residues. Germline V CDR1 and CDR2: LNHDA, SQIVND (reference sequence). The variable domain in full, completed from reference TRBV19 and TRBJ2-1, reads DGGITQSPKYLFRKEGQNVTLSCEQNLNHDAMYWYRQDPGQGLRLIYYSQIVNDFQKGDIAEGYSVSREKKESFPLTVTSAQKNPTAFYLCASSRGRLEHEQFFGPGTRLTVL.

V and J are TRBV28 and TRBJ1-5, with D possibly matching TRBD1 (5 bases). CDR3 size: 15 residues. CDR1 is MDHEN, CDR2 SYDVKM, per germline. V lost 3 bases and J lost 6, with 15 bases in between. CDR3 region: CASSLHPGGGQPQHF. CDR3 DNA: TGTGCCAGCAGTTTGCACCCCGGGGGGGGTCAGCCCCAGCATTTT.

V usage is TRBV4-1 and J usage is TRBJ1-2; 11 positions match TRBD1. V gave up 4 bases and J gave up 0 bases; unmatched junction bases: 1. Germline CDR1 MGHRA, CDR2 YSYEKL. The length of the CDR3 is 15 residues. CDR3 DNA sequence: TGCGCCAGCAGCCGGACAGGGGGCCCTAACTATGGCTACACCTTC. This codes for CASSRTGGPNYGYTF.

This clone was seen a handful of times. The J gene is TRBJ1-2, the V gene TRBV6-9; D unclear. The V and J ends lost 2 bases and 8 bases respectively, with 0 bases between them. Germline V gene data show CDR1 as MNHGY and CDR2 as SVAAGI. This CDR3 contains 9 residues. In DNA form, the CDR3 reads TGTGCCAGCAGTTATGGCTACACCTTC. Encoded protein: CASSYGYTF.

In regard to this clone: The sample has other DNA sequences that encode this CDR3 too. The gene calls are TRBV5-5 and TRBJ1-5; D is perhaps TRBD1 (5 bases). The CDR3 consists of 13 residues. Germline CDR1 SGHKS, CDR2 YYEKEE (reference sequence). The ends were cut back, 0 bases at V and 4 bases at J, with 5 bases in the middle. This CDR3 reads CASSLAGNQPQHF. The DNA of the CDR3 is TGTGCCAGCAGCTTGGCAGGGAATCAGCCCCAGCATTTT.

This clone has more than one count but fewer than ten. The CDR3, as DNA: TGTGCCAGCAGCGTAGACTTAGGGGGTGAGCAGTTCTTC. Translated: CASSVDLGGEQFF. The rearrangement joins TRBV9 to TRBJ2-1, with D perhaps TRBD1 (6 bases). Germline values: CDR1 SGDLS, CDR2 YYNGEE. There are 13 residues in the CDR3. Deletions cut 0 bases from V and 9 bases from J, with 10 bases between.

This chain uses TRBV5-4 with TRBJ2-7; 9 bases match TRBD2. The J segment lost 2 bases and the V segment lost 0 bases, leaving 3 bases of the junction unmatched. The CDR3 extends over 15 amino acids. Germline V CDR1 and CDR2: SGHNT, YYREEE (reference sequence). The CDR3, as DNA: TGTGCCAGCAGCTTGGGTCTAGCGGGACCCTACGAGCAGTACTTC. This encodes CASSLGLAGPYEQYF.

CDR3 region: CASSYEGGNSPLHF. CDR3 in DNA: TGTGCCAGCAGTTACGAGGGGGGCAATTCACCCCTCCACTTT. This chain links TRBV6-5 with TRBJ1-6, with D maybe TRBD1 (6 bases). V was cut by 2 bases and J by 7 bases, with 9 bases left in between. The CDR3 is 14 amino acids. From germline, CDR1 is MNHEY and CDR2 SVGAGI.

This sequence joins TRBV11-3 and TRBJ2-7, with D uncertain. CDR1 and CDR2 (germline): SGHNT, YENEEA. Trimming shortened V by 7 bases and J by 2 bases, and 9 bases separated the two germline ends. This CDR3 spans 12 amino acids. The CDR3 here is CASTFITYEQYF. The CDR3, as DNA: TGTGCCAGCACCTTTATAACCTACGAGCAGTACTTC. Full variable domain (outside the CDR3, taken from reference TRBV11-3 and TRBJ2-7): EAGVVQSPRYKIIEKKQPVAFWCNPISGHNTLYWYLQNLGQGPELLIRYENEEAVDDSQLPKDRFSAERLKGVDSTLKIQPAELGDSAVYLCASTFITYEQYFGPGTRLTVT.

The V gene is TRBV4-1, the J gene TRBJ1-4; possible D gene TRBD1, 5 bases. V lost 0 bases and J 2 bases, leaving 7 bases between the germline ends. This CDR3 is 15 amino acids long. CDR1 and CDR2 from the germline V gene are MGHRA and YSYEKL. The CDR3 spells CASSQERGTNEKLFF. The CDR3, as DNA: TGCGCCAGCAGCCAAGAGAGGGGCACTAATGAAAAACTGTTTTTT.

Only a few counts were recorded for this clone. The gene calls are TRBV7-2 and TRBJ1-4; tentatively, D is TRBD1 (6 bases). Germline V gene lookup returns CDR1 SGHTA and CDR2 FQGNSA. The V end was cut by 5 bases, the J end by 4 bases, with 14 bases between. This CDR3 contains 15 residues. The CDR3 here is CASSANRGRNEKLFF. The CDR3 DNA sequence: TGTGCCAGCAGCGCAAATCGGGGGCGTAATGAAAAACTGTTTTTT.

J is TRBJ1-6 and V is TRBV6-5; D not resolved. V was cut by 6 bases and J by 0 bases, with 9 bases left in between. The germline gives CDR1 MNHEY, CDR2 SVGAGI. The CDR3 has 15 residues. CDR3 bases: TGTGCCAGCAGCCTCAGTTTCTCCTATAATTCACCCCTCCACTTT. This gives the protein CASSLSFSYNSPLHF.

The V call is TRBV5-1, the J call TRBJ1-4; 8 bases line up with TRBD1. There are 15 residues in the CDR3. The germline V gene has CDR1 SGHRS and CDR2 YFSETQ. Unmatched junction bases numbered 5, after V lost 4 bases and J lost 3 bases. The CDR3 here is CASSGTDRANEKLFF. DNA for the CDR3: TGCGCCAGCAGCGGAACGGACAGGGCTAATGAAAAACTGTTTTTT.

This clone has only one observation. V is TRBV7-2 and J is TRBJ2-7; D is undetermined. The germline CDR1 and CDR2 sequences are SGHTA and FQGNSA. Trimming cost V 3 bases and J 6 bases, with 15 bases left between them. This CDR3 is built from 14 residues. The CDR3 is CASSFPKTYSEQYF. Here the CDR3 DNA reads TGTGCCAGCAGCTTTCCGAAAACTTACTCCGAGCAGTACTTC.

The V gene is TRBV7-3, the J gene TRBJ2-1; D may be TRBD1 (6 bases). The V and J ends lost 3 bases and 0 bases respectively, with 15 bases between them. In germline, CDR1 is SGHTA, CDR2 FQGTGA. There are 17 residues in the CDR3. The chain's CDR3 is CASSFGTPWSSYNEQFF. In nucleotides, the CDR3 is TGTGCCAGCAGCTTCGGGACACCTTGGAGCTCCTACAATGAGCAGTTCTTC. Drawing the rest from reference TRBV7-3 and TRBJ2-1, the complete variable domain is GAGVSQTPSNKVTEKGKYVELRCDPISGHTALYWYRQSLGQGPEFLIYFQGTGAADDSGLPNDRFFAVRPEGSVSTLKIQRTERGDSAVYLCASSFGTPWSSYNEQFFGPGTRLTVL.

The chain joins TRBV7-2 to TRBJ2-5; D possibly corresponds to TRBD2 (7 bases). The CDR3 contains 15 residues. V was cut by 2 bases and J by 5 bases, with 15 bases left in between. Germline assignment: CDR1 SGHTA and CDR2 FQGNSA. The CDR3 is CASSLNPGGLETQYF. As DNA, the CDR3 is TGTGCCAGCAGCTTAAATCCGGGGGGCCTTGAGACCCAGTACTTC.

The V call is TRBV30, the J call TRBJ1-6; D call uncertain. V shed 0 bases and J shed 0 bases, with 9 bases lying between them. This CDR3 is built from 16 residues. Germline assignment: CDR1 GTSNPN and CDR2 SVGIG (reference sequence). The CDR3 bases are TGTGCCTGGAGTGTGAGTGGGAGCTCCTATAATTCACCCCTCCACTTT. The encoded protein is CAWSVSGSSYNSPLHF. Looking up the rest from reference TRBV30 and TRBJ1-6 gives the full variable domain: SQTIHQWPATLVQPVGSPLSLECTVEGTSNPNLYWYRQAAGRGLQLLFYSVGIGQISSEVPQNLSASRPQDRQFILSSKKLLLSDSGFYLCAWSVSGSSYNSPLHFGNGTRLTVT.

The V and J genes are TRBV7-2 and TRBJ1-1; weak D call: TRBD1 (6 bases). Per the germline V gene, CDR1 is SGHTA and CDR2 is FQGNSA. Trimming took off 5 bases at V and 4 bases at J, with 17 bases between the two ends. The CDR3 is made up of 15 amino acids. DNA for the CDR3: TGTGCCAGCAGCCCTTTACAGGGAGTAAGCACTGAAGCTTTCTTT. Translated: CASSPLQGVSTEAFF.

In DNA form, the CDR3 reads TGTGCCAGCAGTTACCCATTGGCAGAGAACACTGAAGCTTTCTTT. Translated, it gives CASSYPLAENTEAFF. This chain uses TRBV6-5 with TRBJ1-1, with D unclear. The CDR3 runs to 15 residues. Germline lookup yields CDR1 MNHEY and CDR2 SVGAGI. V lost 2 bases and J lost 1, with 11 bases in between.